One and the same sample provided the 9 T cell receptor gamma chains below, sequenced in a study of Vδ1+ human thymocytes. Study-level points and caveats: Thymic TRG and TRD repertoires appeared highly polyclonal, with Gaussian CDR3 length distributions.

Sequences come from RNA converted to cDNA by reverse transcription. Pooled V-gene forward primers with one constant-region reverse primer generated the CDR3 amplicons by multiplex PCR. TCRdb re-called the multiplex PCR reads using CATT. The sample carries about 36,000 gamma-chain clones, 20% to 25% recorded once. Antigens of these TCRs are unknown. Source material: Vdelta1+ gamma-delta thymocytes from the thymus. As for subset: FACS-sorted CD3+ TCRalphabeta- TCRVdelta1+ TCRVdelta2- thymocytes. All receptors come from a girl under two years old who had congenital heart surgery.

V is TRGV5 and J is TRGJ1 or TRGJ2. CDR1 and CDR2 from the germline V gene are VINAFY and YDVSNSKD. CDR3 length equals 13 residues. Germline trimming cut 0 bases from V and 9 bases from J; bases unmatched to any gene: 8. CDR3 region: CATWDRPCCKKLF. CDR3 sequence (DNA): TGTGCCACCTGGGACAGGCCATGTTGTAAGAAACTCTTT.

About this clone: A much larger clone sits a single nucleotide away, making a read error possible. This chain links TRGV2 with TRGJ1 or TRGJ2. This CDR3 has 14 amino acids. Germline V gene sequence: CDR1 EGSNGY, CDR2 YDSYNSKV. Here the CDR3 DNA reads TGTGCCACCTGGGCCGGGCAGAATTATTATAAGAAACTCTTT. Residues: CATWAGQNYYKKLF.

As regards this clone: A much larger clone is a single base away; this may be a read error. Distinct nucleotide sequences in the sample also encode this CDR3. The chain employs TRGV8 and TRGJ1 or TRGJ2. Losses at the gene ends were 3 bases for V and 3 bases for J; bases not matched to a gene: 5. Germline V gene sequence: CDR1 VENAVY, CDR2 YDSYNSRV. This CDR3 is 13 amino acids long. CDR3 sequence: CATWDVLYYKKLF. The CDR3 nucleotides are TGTGCCACCTGGGATGTGCTTTATTATAAGAAACTCTTT.

As to this clone: The sample has other DNA sequences that encode this CDR3 too. V and J are TRGV3 and TRGJ1 or TRGJ2. The CDR3 has 14 amino acids. Trimming cost V 0 bases and J 4 bases; bases outside gene matches: 6. CDR1 is VTNTFY, CDR2 YDVSTARD, per germline (reference sequence). CDR3 residues: CATWDRPPYYKKLF. For the CDR3, the DNA is TGTGCCACCTGGGACAGGCCCCCGTATTATAAGAAACTCTTT.

The chain joins TRGV4 to TRGJP1. The CDR3 extends over 10 amino acids. Germline assignment: CDR1 EGSTGY and CDR2 YDSYTSSV. Trimming removed 5 bases from V and 9 bases from J; junction bases left unmatched: 0. The CDR3 coding sequence is TGTGCCACCTGGGGTTGGTTCAAGATATTT. Translating gives CATWGWFKIF.

This clone turned up a few times. This chain links TRGV9 with TRGJ1 or TRGJ2. The V gene's germline CDR1 is GITISATS and CDR2 ISYDGTV (reference sequence). V lost 2 bases and J lost 12; bases outside the gene matches: 10. The CDR3 contains 12 residues. The CDR3 bases are TGTGCCTTGTGGGAGGACATCATAACGAAACTCTTT. Its protein is CALWEDIITKLF.

This clone was observed a few times. The rearrangement links TRGV2 to TRGJ1 or TRGJ2. Trimming cost V 6 bases and J 8 bases; bases outside gene matches: 7. CDR3 length: 11 residues. The germline V gene encodes CDR1 EGSNGY and CDR2 YDSYNSKV. The CDR3 bases are TGTGCCACCTGGATAGACCATAAGAAACTCTTT. Its translation is CATWIDHKKLF.

The chain uses TRGV8 and TRGJ1 or TRGJ2. The CDR3 spans 13 residues. V lost 3 bases and J lost 10; bases outside the gene matches: 12. Germline loops: CDR1 VENAVY, CDR2 YDSYNSRV. The CDR3 region has the DNA TGTGCCACCTGGGATCTCCTCCCCCTGAAGAAACTCTTT. Protein product: CATWDLLPLKKLF.

Only a few counts were recorded for this clone. Sequence at one end of the junction differs from germline and may be a read error. The J gene is TRGJ1 or TRGJ2, the V gene TRGV2. From germline, CDR1 is EGSNGY and CDR2 YDSYNSKV. The CDR3 covers 15 residues. Here the CDR3 reads CATWDGPYPYYKKLF. The CDR3 coding sequence is TGCGCCACCTGGGACGGCCCCTACCCTTATTATAAGAAACTCTTT.